These 27 T cell receptor beta chains were sequenced from one sample in a study of beta chain features in type 1 diabetes. Findings of the study overall: Moderate yet significant TCRB CDR3 shortening was seen in Type 1 diabetes patients in all four CD4+ subsets.

Of the isolated RNA, all was reverse transcribed, and so the sequenced material was expressed TCRB transcripts. Repertoires were generated with immunoSEQ multiplex PCR, while TCRdb's copy carries only in-frame clones and drops some. The sample has 130,000 to 150,000 clones, 13% seen once. These receptors' antigens are unknown. The sequenced material came from central memory CD4+ T cells from blood. The source is a man younger than 35 with type 1 diabetes.

This clone was detected a few times. The J gene is TRBJ1-2, the V gene TRBV6-5; 7 nucleotides agree with TRBD1. CDR1 and CDR2 (germline): MNHEY, SVGAGI. V lost 8 bases and J lost 7; bases outside the gene matches: 7. The CDR3 runs 12 residues. CDR3 amino acids: CASQTGKTGYTF. The CDR3 DNA is TGTGCCAGCCAGACAGGGAAGACTGGCTACACCTTC.

The rearrangement joins TRBV30 to TRBJ1-2; tentatively, D is TRBD1 (6 bases). CDR1 and CDR2 (germline): GTSNPN, SVGIG (reference sequence). The CDR3 totals 14 residues. The V gene lost 8 bases and the J gene lost 1 base, with 17 bases spanning the gap. CDR3 sequence reads: CAGSSGGHNYGYTF. Here the CDR3 DNA reads TGTGCCGGGTCCTCTGGGGGGCATAACTATGGCTACACCTTC.

There are a few counts of this clone. The chain carries TRBV2 and TRBJ1-1; 10 bases fit TRBD1. Germline V gene sequence: CDR1 SNHLY, CDR2 FYNNEI. This CDR3 has 16 amino acids. V shed 6 bases and J 1 base; nucleotides not matched to a gene: 8. The CDR3 loop reads CASSRDRGLGNTEAFF. The CDR3 DNA sequence: TGTGCCAGCAGCCGGGACAGGGGATTAGGGAACACTGAAGCTTTCTTT.

The V gene is TRBV30, the J gene TRBJ1-3; D not resolved. CDR1 GTSNPN and CDR2 SVGIG come from the germline V gene (reference sequence). The CDR3 is 15 amino acids. V was pared by 4 bases and J by 4 bases, with 17 bases between. CDR3 amino acids: CAWTQVPKTGNTIYF. The CDR3 DNA reads as TGTGCCTGGACTCAGGTCCCAAAGACGGGAAACACCATATATTTT.

The CDR3 DNA reads as TGTGCCAGCCAAACCCAGGGAGCTGGCTACACCTTC. Its translation: CASQTQGAGYTF. The chain is built from TRBV28 and TRBJ1-2, with D perhaps matching TRBD1 (5 bases). The CDR3 covers 12 residues. Between the trimmed V and J ends, which lost 8 bases and 7 bases, there was a span of 14 bases. Germline V gene data show CDR1 as MDHEN and CDR2 as SYDVKM.

The chain links TRBV19 to TRBJ2-5; TRBD1 matches 7 bases. The germline V gene has CDR1 LNHDA and CDR2 SQIVND (reference sequence). The CDR3 loop spans 14 amino acids. Germline trimming cut 1 base from V and 5 bases from J; bases unmatched to any gene: 4. CDR3 sequence (DNA): TGTGCCAGTAGTATAGGACAGGGATGGGAGACCCAGTACTTC. This sequence encodes CASSIGQGWETQYF.

This clone has just a few counts. The J gene is TRBJ1-4, the V gene TRBV15, with D uncertain. V dropped 3 bases and J dropped 5 bases, with 10 bases sitting between them. The germline V gene has CDR1 LNHNV and CDR2 YYDKDF (reference sequence). The length of the CDR3 is 14 residues. This CDR3 reads CATSSPRGNEKLFF. For the CDR3, the DNA is TGTGCCACCAGCAGCCCCCGGGGAAATGAAAAACTGTTTTTT.

This clone was observed a handful of times. The CDR3 spells CAWSVRRTYNSPLHF. CDR3 sequence (DNA): TGTGCCTGGAGTGTACGAAGGACGTATAATTCACCCCTCCACTTT. The chain links TRBV30 to TRBJ1-6, with D uncertain. Germline V lookup: CDR1 GTSNPN, CDR2 SVGIG (reference sequence). This CDR3 is 15 amino acids long. Trimming pared 0 bases from V and 4 bases from J, leaving 10 bases between.

This clone was picked up a small number of times. J is TRBJ1-1 and V is TRBV18; D possibly corresponds to TRBD1 (5 bases). Germline V gene data show CDR1 as KGHSH and CDR2 as LQKENI. The CDR3 loop spans 13 amino acids. Trimming removed 6 bases from V and 2 bases from J, with 10 bases in between. CDR3 in DNA: TGTGCCAGCTCCTCCGGGACCAACACTGAAGCTTTCTTT. This sequence encodes CASSSGTNTEAFF.

This clone was observed a few times. The chain is built from TRBV20-1 and TRBJ1-1, with D hard to call. The CDR3 spans 11 residues. Germline V gene data show CDR1 as DFQATT and CDR2 as SNEGSKA (reference sequence). The V gene lost 6 bases and the J gene lost 0 bases, with 5 bases spanning the gap. Written as DNA, the CDR3 is TGCAGTGCCCTAGTGAACACTGAAGCTTTCTTT. Protein product: CSALVNTEAFF.

This clone was picked up a small number of times. The chain links TRBV7-8 to TRBJ1-1; D is perhaps TRBD1 (5 bases). Germline V lookup: CDR1 SGHVS, CDR2 FQNEAQ. Trimming cost V 5 bases and J 6 bases, with 10 bases left between them. The CDR3 consists of 12 residues. The CDR3 DNA follows: TGTGCCAGCAGCCACCAGGGCCCTGAAGCTTTCTTT. Protein: CASSHQGPEAFF.

V and J are TRBV15 and TRBJ2-7; 7 nucleotides agree with TRBD1. The CDR3 contains 14 residues. V was clipped by 8 bases and J by 2 bases; unmatched bases: 9. Germline V gives CDR1 LNHNV, CDR2 YYDKDF (reference sequence). DNA of the CDR3: TGTGCCACCCGGCCAGGACAGGCGGCCTACGAGCAGTACTTC. As protein: CATRPGQAAYEQYF.

This clone was seen more than once but under ten times. The chain recombines TRBV11-2 with TRBJ2-1; D is unclear. Germline V gene sequence: CDR1 SGHAT, CDR2 FQNNGV. V gave up 5 bases and J gave up 0 bases, with 17 bases separating them. This CDR3 region has 17 residues. CDR3 DNA sequence: TGTGCCAGCAGCCTGCGTAGGACGGCGAGCTCCTACAATGAGCAGTTCTTC. It yields the protein CASSLRRTASSYNEQFF. The entire variable domain, with the rest obtained from reference TRBV11-2 and TRBJ2-1, is as follows: EAGVAQSPRYKIIEKRQSVAFWCNPISGHATLYWYQQILGQGPKLLIQFQNNGVVDDSQLPKDRFSAERLKGVDSTLKIQPAKLEDSAVYLCASSLRRTASSYNEQFFGPGTRLTVL.

On this clone: This specimen includes other DNA sequences encoding the same CDR3. J is TRBJ2-5 and V is TRBV5-1; unclear D gene. Germline V lookup: CDR1 SGHRS, CDR2 YFSETQ. The CDR3 is 11 amino acids. V was pared by 3 bases and J by 2 bases, with 2 bases between. The CDR3 is CASSSQETQYF. In nucleotides, the CDR3 is TGCGCCAGCAGCTCTCAAGAGACCCAGTACTTC.

This rearrangement joins TRBV7-2 to TRBJ1-1; D is unclear. V lost 5 bases and J lost 4, with 14 bases in between. In germline, CDR1 is SGHTA, CDR2 FQGNSA. This CDR3 region has 14 residues. The CDR3 sequence: CASSPSTLGTEAFF. The CDR3 DNA is TGTGCCAGCAGCCCGTCGACCTTGGGCACTGAAGCTTTCTTT.

The J gene is TRBJ2-7, the V gene TRBV2, with TRBD2 matching over 7 bases. Germline CDR1 and CDR2: SNHLY and FYNNEI. The CDR3 loop spans 15 amino acids. Trimming cost V 5 bases and J 7 bases; bases outside gene matches: 14. This chain's CDR3 is CASSPSSWGGAEQYF. CDR3 coding DNA: TGTGCCAGCAGTCCATCGTCCTGGGGGGGAGCGGAGCAGTACTTC.

A few counts support this clone. This chain joins TRBV6-1 and TRBJ1-2, with 7 bases aligning to TRBD1. The CDR3 spans 15 residues. The V gene end was trimmed by 0 bases and the J gene end by 4 bases; junction bases not matched to a gene: 5. The germline V gene encodes CDR1 MNHNS and CDR2 SASEGT. The CDR3 loop is CASSEALDRVYGYTF. In DNA form, the CDR3 reads TGTGCCAGCAGTGAAGCGTTAGACAGGGTCTATGGCTACACCTTC.

This rearrangement joins TRBV5-1 to TRBJ2-1, with D possibly called TRBD1 or TRBD2 (5 bases each). This CDR3 has 15 amino acids. Germline lookup yields CDR1 SGHRS and CDR2 YFSETQ. V lost 1 base and J lost 5, with 13 bases in between. The DNA for the CDR3 is TGCGCCAGCAGCTTGTCCATGAGGGACGACAATGAGCAGTTCTTC. This translates into CASSLSMRDDNEQFF.

In its sample, this clone was seen a few times. The chain carries TRBV29-1 and TRBJ1-1, with D perhaps TRBD1 (6 bases). The CDR3 has 13 amino acids. The germline CDR1 and CDR2 sequences are SQVTM and ANQGSEA. V was trimmed by 6 bases and J by 4 bases, leaving 15 bases between them. The CDR3 loop reads CSVRGLGGTEAFF. CDR3 DNA sequence: TGCAGCGTCCGGGGCCTAGGGGGCACTGAAGCTTTCTTT. Combining the CDR3 with reference TRBV29-1 and TRBJ1-1 gives the whole variable domain SAVISQKPSRDICQRGTSLTIQCQVDSQVTMMFWYRQQPGQSLTLIATANQGSEATYESGFVIDKFPISRPNLTFSTLTVSNMSPEDSSIYLCSVRGLGGTEAFFGQGTRLTVV.

The J gene is TRBJ1-1, the V gene TRBV6-1, with 11 bases identical to TRBD1. CDR1 is MNHNS and CDR2 is SASEGT in the germline V gene. J lost 6 bases, V lost 4 bases, and 10 bases had no gene match. The CDR3 loop spans 16 amino acids. The CDR3 sequence: CASSVTLGQGAAEAFF. In DNA form, the CDR3 reads TGTGCCAGCAGTGTAACCCTTGGACAGGGGGCCGCTGAAGCTTTCTTT.

This clone was observed a handful of times. The J gene is TRBJ2-1, the V gene TRBV6-1, with unresolved D. The CDR3 loop spans 12 amino acids. V shed 7 bases and J shed 5 bases, with 9 bases lying between them. CDR1 and CDR2 from the germline V gene are MNHNS and SASEGT. The CDR3 is CASTTFDNEQFF. The CDR3 DNA reads TGTGCCAGCACTACATTCGACAATGAGCAGTTCTTC.

On this clone itself: Other DNA sequences in the same sample also yield this CDR3. In nucleotides, the CDR3 is TGCGCCAGCAGCTTGGCCGGTACCACAGATACGCAGTATTTT. It specifies CASSLAGTTDTQYF. The rearrangement uses TRBV5-1 and TRBJ2-3; D not resolved. CDR3 length: 14 residues. Germline lookup yields CDR1 SGHRS and CDR2 YFSETQ. The V end lost 0 bases, the J end lost 2 bases, and 7 bases lay between the germline ends.

The chain uses TRBV29-1 and TRBJ1-1, with D possibly being TRBD1 (6 bases). V was clipped by 6 bases and J by 2 bases, with 16 bases between them. The CDR3 loop spans 14 amino acids. The V gene's germline CDR1 is SQVTM and CDR2 ANQGSEA. In nucleotides, the CDR3 is TGCAGCGTGCCGCGGACAGACACCAACACTGAAGCTTTCTTT. Its protein product is CSVPRTDTNTEAFF.

This clone has a handful of counts. V gene TRBV7-2 combines with J gene TRBJ2-5; 15 bases are a match to TRBD2. The CDR3 length is 17 residues. V was pared by 5 bases and J by 1 base, with 5 bases of the junction left unmatched. Per the germline V gene, CDR1 is SGHTA and CDR2 is FQGNSA. The CDR3 nucleotides read TGTGCCAGCAGCGGGACTAGCGGGGGGCCCGGCCAAGAGACCCAGTACTTC. It translates to CASSGTSGGPGQETQYF.

The rearrangement uses TRBV30 and TRBJ2-7; D is uncertain. Germline V gene lookup returns CDR1 GTSNPN and CDR2 SVGIG (reference sequence). Deletions cut 7 bases from V and 4 bases from J, with 11 bases between. This CDR3 is built from 11 residues. The CDR3 sequence is CASIYNYEQYF. CDR3 nucleotide sequence: TGTGCCTCCATCTACAATTACGAGCAGTACTTC.

The table lists this clone with a few counts. The V and J genes are TRBV9 and TRBJ2-2; the match to TRBD1 covers 7 bases. Germline lookup yields CDR1 SGDLS and CDR2 YYNGEE. The CDR3 is made up of 15 amino acids. Trimming cost V 7 bases and J 2 bases; bases outside gene matches: 8. The CDR3 reads CASSTGSLNTGELFF. The DNA for the CDR3 is TGTGCCAGCTCGACAGGGAGCCTAAACACCGGGGAGCTGTTTTTT.

This clone occurred many times. The chain carries TRBV7-9 and TRBJ2-4, with 9 bases matching TRBD2. CDR3 length: 16 residues. CDR1 SEHNR and CDR2 FQNEAQ come from the germline V gene (reference sequence). After removal of 5 bases from V and 8 bases from J, the junction contained 13 bases not matched to a gene. CDR3 DNA: TGTGCCAGCAGCCGCATGCGTCCTAGCGGGGTCGACATTCAGTACTTC. This gives the protein CASSRMRPSGVDIQYF.